The clone carrying this T cell receptor beta chain was seen only a few times. The method was immunoSEQ multiplex PCR; TCRdb's version includes in-frame clones alone and lacks a portion of them. The table shows some 50,000 clones, with approximately 90% occurring only once. The record originates from a study of OX40 agonist ivuxolimab in advanced cancers. CDR1 and CDR2 (germline): GTSNPN, SVGIG (reference sequence). CDR3 length equals 14 residues. V dropped 2 bases and J dropped 1 base, with 11 bases sitting between them. The material sequenced was CD4+ or CD8+ T cells sorted from blood, taken in a trial of the OX40 agonist ivuxolimab. The receptor comes from an adult with an advanced solid tumor such as melanoma, head and neck, liver or kidney cancer. The chain employs TRBV30 and TRBJ1-1; D is ambiguous. CDR3 DNA sequence: TGTGCCTGGAGTATGGGGATGGAGAACACTGAAGCTTTCTTT. It specifies CAWSMGMENTEAFF.